This entry features one T cell receptor (beta chain) sequence. These data belong to a study of OX40 agonist ivuxolimab in advanced cancers. Trimming cost V 0 bases and J 10 bases; bases outside gene matches: 5. The CDR3 runs to 14 residues. Germline CDR1 and CDR2: LGHNA and YNFKEQ. Sequenced by immunoSEQ multiplex PCR; TCRdb stores in-frame clones only, minus some. Found here are 58,000 or so clones, roughly 84% of them singletons; the top ten hold 0.55% to 0.8%. The specimen comprised CD4+ or CD8+ T cells sorted from blood, sampled in a trial of the OX40 agonist ivuxolimab. The chain employs TRBV4-2 and TRBJ2-1; 8 positions agree with TRBD2. This receptor was identified in an adult with an advanced solid tumor such as melanoma, head and neck, liver or kidney cancer. CDR3 DNA: TGTGCCAGCAGCCAAGATTCAAGCGGGGGCGAGCAGTTCTTC. Amino acids: CASSQDSSGGEQFF.